This T cell receptor beta chain was identified during a study of control samples from healthy donors and cancer patients. Some clones are missing from TCRdb's copy, which holds only in-frame ones; the method was immunoSEQ multiplex PCR. This table holds about 190,000 clones. The germline V gene has CDR1 SGHNT and CDR2 YYREEE (reference sequence). The CDR3 is 13 residues long. The V and J ends lost 5 bases and 10 bases respectively, with 18 bases between them. The TCR comes from a woman between 25 and 40 years old in good health. Input material: blood. J is TRBJ1-1 and V is TRBV5-4; D ambiguous. In DNA form, the CDR3 reads TGTGCCAGCAGTTCTACTGAAGGGTTGCTAGCTTTCTTT. It translates to CASSSTEGLLAFF.